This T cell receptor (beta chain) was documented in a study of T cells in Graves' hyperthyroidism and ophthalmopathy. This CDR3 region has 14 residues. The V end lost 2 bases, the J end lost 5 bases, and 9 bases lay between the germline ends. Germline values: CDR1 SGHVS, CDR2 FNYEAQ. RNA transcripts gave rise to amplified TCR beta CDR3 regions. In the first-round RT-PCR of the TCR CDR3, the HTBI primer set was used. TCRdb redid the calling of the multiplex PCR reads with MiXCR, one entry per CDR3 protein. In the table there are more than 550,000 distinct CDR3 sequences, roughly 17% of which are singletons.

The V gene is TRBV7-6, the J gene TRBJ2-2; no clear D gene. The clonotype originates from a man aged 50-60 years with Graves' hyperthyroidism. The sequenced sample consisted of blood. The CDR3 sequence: CASSLQSWTGELFF. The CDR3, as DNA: TGTGCCAGCAGCTTACAGTCGTGGACCGGGGAGCTGTTTTTT.